The sequence of this T cell receptor beta chain was determined in a study of CD8+ T cells in alopecia areata. Study-wide context: Each day, treated patients took oral tofacitinib twice, at 5 to 10 mg per dose. Using the percentage of affected scalp area, treated patients' severity was scored.

The treatment denotes: oral pan-JAK inhibitor, 5-10 mg twice daily. Extraction of RNA preceded its reverse transcription into cDNA, which served as the sequencing template. TCRdb's copy holds only in-frame clones and misses some; the assay was immunoSEQ multiplex PCR. Seen here are more than 95,000 clones, 60% to 65% observed once, and the top ten hold approximately 5.1%. About this clone: Its matching antigen is unknown.

Study-level points and caveats: Especially in alopecia totalis/universalis, lesional scalp showed greater clonality than normal scalp did.

This clonotype was obtained from a human donor with alopecia areata. The material was CD4+ T cells sorted from blood, obtained at week 4, from a patient treated with tofacitinib.

This CDR3 is CSGGRQRTDTQYF. In DNA, the CDR3 is TGCAGTGGGGGAAGGCAACGCACAGATACGCAGTATTTT. The chain carries TRBV29-1 and TRBJ2-3; D tentatively fits TRBD1 or TRBD2 (5 bases each). This CDR3 is built from 13 residues. Germline V gene lookup returns CDR1 SQVTM and CDR2 ANQGSEA.